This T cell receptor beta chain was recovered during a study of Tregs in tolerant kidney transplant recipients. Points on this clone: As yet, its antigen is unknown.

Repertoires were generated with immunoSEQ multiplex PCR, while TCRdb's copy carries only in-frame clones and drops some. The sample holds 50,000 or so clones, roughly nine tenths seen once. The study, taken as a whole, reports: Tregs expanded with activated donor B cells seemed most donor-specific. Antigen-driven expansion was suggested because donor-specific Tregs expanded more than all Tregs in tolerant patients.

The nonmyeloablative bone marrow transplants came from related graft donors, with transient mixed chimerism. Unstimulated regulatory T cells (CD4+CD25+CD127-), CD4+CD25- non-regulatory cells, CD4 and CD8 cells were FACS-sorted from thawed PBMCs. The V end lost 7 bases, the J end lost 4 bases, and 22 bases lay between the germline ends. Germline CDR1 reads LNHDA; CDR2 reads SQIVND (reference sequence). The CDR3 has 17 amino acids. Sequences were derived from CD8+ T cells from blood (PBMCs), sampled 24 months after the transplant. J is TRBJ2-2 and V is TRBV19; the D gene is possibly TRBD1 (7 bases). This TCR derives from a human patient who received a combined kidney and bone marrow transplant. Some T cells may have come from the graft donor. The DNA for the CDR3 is TGTGCCAGTACCGCACCCGTAACAGGGGACTTCACCGGGGAGCTGTTTTTT. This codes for CASTAPVTGDFTGELFF.